Below, 2 T cell receptor beta chains from the same sample are listed, as sequenced in a study of cytomegalovirus exposure and HLA in healthy donors. The PCR had 60 Vbeta and 13 Jbeta primers. The method was immunoSEQ multiplex PCR; TCRdb's version includes in-frame clones alone and lacks a portion of them. The sample lists 95,000 to 150,000 clones, 15% seen once, with 1.5% to 2% in the top ten. The sample taken for sequencing was PBMCs. These receptors all stem from a young woman in good health and CMV-seronegative.

The chain uses TRBV2 and TRBJ2-5; 10 positions match TRBD1. CDR3 length equals 14 residues. V shed 8 bases, J shed 6 bases, and the junction held 9 bases outside the gene matches. The germline gives CDR1 SNHLY, CDR2 FYNNEI. The CDR3, as DNA: TGTGCCAGCTTGGGACAGGGGACGCCCAAGACCCAGTACTTC. It specifies CASLGQGTPKTQYF.

V gene TRBV9 combines with J gene TRBJ2-1, with D possibly matching TRBD1 (5 bases). The CDR3 sequence is 15 residues long. The ends were cut back, 4 bases at V and 8 bases at J, with 19 bases in the middle. Germline loops: CDR1 SGDLS, CDR2 YYNGEE. In DNA, the CDR3 is TGTGCCAGCAGCCCGAGTCTGTTAGGGGTTTATGAGCAGTTCTTC. This sequence encodes CASSPSLLGVYEQFF.